This T cell receptor beta chain was obtained from a study of T cell responses to AZD1222 COVID-19 vaccine. TCRdb keeps only in-frame clones here, not all; method: immunoSEQ multiplex PCR. The sample carries 150,000 or so clones, around 92% recorded once. CDR3 length equals 15 residues. Trimming took 3 bases from V and 0 from J, leaving 11 bases between them. The V gene's germline CDR1 is LNHDA and CDR2 SQIVND (reference sequence). This TCR derives from an adult in good health. This sample comprised peripheral blood, obtained on day 0 of AZD1222 vaccination. The V gene is TRBV19, the J gene TRBJ1-2; D possibly corresponds to TRBD1 (5 bases). The CDR3 coding sequence is TGTGCCAGTAGTATTGGGAGGGGTTCTAACTATGGCTACACCTTC. Protein: CASSIGRGSNYGYTF.